This T cell receptor (beta chain) was captured by sequencing in a study of immune heterogeneity within non-small cell lung tumors. In this sample, this clonotype turned up a few times. Amplification of the TCR beta CDR3 was achieved through multiplex PCR with 32 V and 13 J primers. Each CDR3 protein gets one entry after TCRdb re-called the multiplex PCR reads with MiXCR. The sample has 20,000 to 25,000 distinct CDR3 sequences, 25% to 30% seen once. V was clipped by 2 bases and J by 2 bases; unmatched bases: 5. This CDR3 has 15 residues. CDR1 MNHEY and CDR2 SVGEGT come from the germline V gene. Samples each supplied 450 to 700 ng of bulk tumor genomic DNA as template. Doctors removed several biopsies from each primary tumor during surgery, keeping them far apart. Enrolled patients presented with newly diagnosed, previously untreated non-small cell lung cancer and underwent curative surgery.

The sequenced material came from lung tumor tissue. The chain employs TRBV6-2 or TRBV6-3 and TRBJ2-5; 7 bases are shared with TRBD2. This receptor was taken from a man aged 35 to 55 with non-small cell lung cancer. CDR3: CASSYRSSGQETQYF. The DNA for the CDR3 is TGTGCCAGCAGTTACAGGTCTAGCGGTCAAGAGACCCAGTACTTC.